This T cell receptor beta chain was profiled in a study of T-cell reconstitution after alpha-beta-depleted transplantation in children. Unique molecular identifiers were built into the TCRbeta library. TCRdb re-derived calls from the PCR reads in MiXCR, one entry per CDR3 protein. The sample holds some 350,000 distinct CDR3 sequences; approximately 10% are singletons and the top ten take around 2.5%. CDR3 size: 15 residues. Trimming took 2 bases from V and 5 from J, leaving 13 bases between them. Per the germline V gene, CDR1 is SGHTA and CDR2 is FQGNSA. This TCR was recovered from a human donor who donated a stem cell graft to a child with acute lymphoblastic leukemia. This chain connects TRBV7-2 to TRBJ2-1; the D gene could be TRBD1 or TRBD2 (5 bases each). The sample here was PBMCs from the stem cell graft donor, taken from the stem cell graft. The CDR3, as DNA: TGTGCCAGCAGCTTACTCGGGACGGTAAACAATGAGCAGTTCTTC. This translates into CASSLLGTVNNEQFF.